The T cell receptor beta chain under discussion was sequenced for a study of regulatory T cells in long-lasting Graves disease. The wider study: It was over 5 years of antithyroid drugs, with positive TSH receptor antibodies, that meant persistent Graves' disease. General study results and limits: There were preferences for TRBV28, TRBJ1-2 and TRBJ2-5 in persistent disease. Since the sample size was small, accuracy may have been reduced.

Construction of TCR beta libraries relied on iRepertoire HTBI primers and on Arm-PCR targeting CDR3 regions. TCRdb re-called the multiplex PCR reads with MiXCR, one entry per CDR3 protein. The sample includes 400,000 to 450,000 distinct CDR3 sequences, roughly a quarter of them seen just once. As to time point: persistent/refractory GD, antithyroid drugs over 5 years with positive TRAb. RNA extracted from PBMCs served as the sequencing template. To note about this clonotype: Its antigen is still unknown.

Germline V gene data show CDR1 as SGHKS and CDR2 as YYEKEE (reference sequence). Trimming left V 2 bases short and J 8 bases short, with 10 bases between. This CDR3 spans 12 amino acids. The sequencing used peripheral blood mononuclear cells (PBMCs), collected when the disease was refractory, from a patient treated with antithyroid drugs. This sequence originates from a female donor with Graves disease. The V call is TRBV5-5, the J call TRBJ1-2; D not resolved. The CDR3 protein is CASSFNIGGYTF. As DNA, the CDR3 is TGTGCCAGCAGCTTTAATATCGGAGGCTACACCTTC.